A single sample is the source of the 15 T cell receptor beta chains below, sequenced in a study of shared clonotypes between healthy human individuals. Naive CD8 cells lacked CD45RO and underwent positive selection for CCR7, leaving out terminally differentiated effector memory CD45RA+ cells. The protocol was immunoSEQ multiplex PCR, while the TCRdb copy is restricted to in-frame clones and leaves out a portion. This repertoire shows 800,000 to 950,000 clones, roughly 96% found once; its top ten account for less than 0.3%. Material for sequencing was naive CD8+ T cells sorted from blood. These receptors all come from a young man in good health.

V usage is TRBV9 and J usage is TRBJ2-1; D possibly uses TRBD1 or TRBD2 (5 bases each). CDR1 and CDR2 from the germline V gene are SGDLS and YYNGEE. CDR3 length equals 16 residues. Trimming took off 4 bases at V and 2 bases at J, with 16 bases between the two ends. The CDR3 reads CASSLRGARPYNEQFF. For the CDR3, the DNA is TGTGCCAGCAGCCTACGAGGGGCGCGTCCCTACAATGAGCAGTTCTTC.

This clone has only one observation. The junction departs from germline at one end; a sequencing error may be responsible. The rearrangement links TRBV10-3 to TRBJ2-3, with 11 bases lining up with TRBD2. The germline V gene has CDR1 ENHRY and CDR2 SYGVKD. The CDR3 contains 15 residues. The CDR3 nucleotides read TGTGCCAGCAGTTCCGGGACTAGCGGAGCAGATACACAGTATTTT. Its protein product is CASSSGTSGADTQYF.

V and J are TRBV30 and TRBJ2-7, with D possibly matching TRBD2 (6 bases). Deletions cut 2 bases from V and 4 bases from J, with 9 bases between. This CDR3 comprises 12 residues. CDR1 GTSNPN and CDR2 SVGIG come from the germline V gene (reference sequence). The CDR3 loop reads CAWSKEGYEQYF. CDR3 DNA: TGTGCCTGGAGTAAGGAGGGTTACGAGCAGTACTTC.

This rearrangement joins TRBV28 to TRBJ2-1; 9 nucleotides align to TRBD2. V shed 5 bases, J shed 3 bases, and the junction held 5 bases outside the gene matches. Germline values: CDR1 MDHEN, CDR2 SYDVKM. The CDR3 consists of 15 residues. This CDR3 is CASSRLAALYNEQFF. The CDR3, as DNA: TGTGCCAGCAGTAGACTAGCGGCCCTCTACAATGAGCAGTTCTTC.

V is TRBV11-2 and J is TRBJ2-7; 8 bases agree with TRBD1. From germline, CDR1 is SGHAT and CDR2 FQNNGV. The CDR3 extends over 12 amino acids. Trimming removed 5 bases from V and 6 bases from J; junction bases left unmatched: 3. CDR3 DNA sequence: TGTGCCAGCAGCCGGACAGGGAGCGAGCAGTACTTC. This gives the protein CASSRTGSEQYF.

With regard to this clone: Other DNA sequences in the sample encode the same CDR3. The chain couples TRBV27 to TRBJ2-1; a weak D match, TRBD2 (6 bases). CDR1 is MNHEY, CDR2 SMNVEV, per germline (reference sequence). V was shortened by 5 bases and J by 0 bases, with 11 bases between the two germline ends. The CDR3 is made up of 15 amino acids. The CDR3 nucleotides are TGTGCCAGCAGTCCGGACGGGAGCTCCTACAATGAGCAGTTCTTC. Translated, it gives CASSPDGSSYNEQFF.

The chain carries TRBV28 and TRBJ1-3; TRBD1 might be the D (6 bases). The V end was cut by 7 bases, the J end by 2 bases, with 15 bases between. CDR3 length: 15 residues. Germline CDR1 and CDR2: MDHEN and SYDVKM. CDR3 protein: CASIEGWGPGNTIYF. The CDR3 DNA sequence: TGTGCCAGCATAGAGGGGTGGGGGCCTGGAAACACCATATATTTT.

The genes are TRBV4-1 and TRBJ2-7; D gene ambiguous. The CDR3 spans 11 residues. Trimming removed 4 bases from V and 4 bases from J, with 5 bases in between. Per germline, CDR1 MGHRA and CDR2 YSYEKL. The CDR3, as DNA: TGCGCCAGCAGCCGGGGTTACGAGCAGTACTTC. Its protein is CASSRGYEQYF.

The rearrangement links TRBV7-8 to TRBJ2-7, with D unresolved. This CDR3 spans 13 amino acids. Germline loops: CDR1 SGHVS, CDR2 FQNEAQ. V was trimmed by 1 base and J by 7 bases, leaving 11 bases between them. The CDR3 DNA reads as TGTGCCAGCAGCTTAGGAAAGGTTCGGGAGCAGTACTTC. Its translation is CASSLGKVREQYF.

The gene calls are TRBV13 and TRBJ1-1, with D possibly matching TRBD1 (5 bases). This CDR3 has 14 residues. Germline V CDR1 and CDR2: PRHDT, FYEKMQ (reference sequence). V was cut by 5 bases and J by 5 bases, with 15 bases left in between. CDR3 bases: TGTGCCAGCAGCCCCTTAGGGAGGGGAACTGAAGCTTTCTTT. It yields the protein CASSPLGRGTEAFF. Together with reference TRBV13 and TRBJ1-1, the CDR3 gives the full variable domain: AAGVIQSPRHLIKEKRETATLKCYPIPRHDTVYWYQQGPGQDPQFLISFYEKMQSDKGSIPDRFSAQQFSDYHSELNMSSLELGDSALYFCASSPLGRGTEAFFGQGTRLTVV.

The count of this clone is one. The chain employs TRBV11-2 and TRBJ1-5; D is perhaps TRBD1 (6 bases). The CDR3 length is 14 residues. The V end lost 1 base, the J end lost 3 bases, and 7 bases lay between the germline ends. From germline, CDR1 is SGHAT and CDR2 FQNNGV. CDR3 bases: TGTGCCAGCAGCTTAGGGACAGTCAATCAGCCCCAGCATTTT. It yields the protein CASSLGTVNQPQHF.

The V call is TRBV27, the J call TRBJ2-7; a possible D gene is TRBD1 (5 bases). Germline values: CDR1 MNHEY, CDR2 SMNVEV (reference sequence). V lost 2 bases and J 6 bases, leaving 17 bases between the germline ends. The CDR3 consists of 15 residues. DNA for the CDR3: TGTGCCAGCAGTTTAGGGGTCTCAAGGGGTCTCGAGCAGTACTTC. Its protein product is CASSLGVSRGLEQYF.

The chain links TRBV5-6 to TRBJ2-7; 8 bases agree with TRBD1. This CDR3 is 14 amino acids long. Trimming took 2 bases from V and 4 from J; bases not matched to a gene: 5. Germline loops: CDR1 SGHDT, CDR2 YYEEEE. The CDR3 region is CASSFQGAGYEQYF. The CDR3 coding sequence is TGTGCCAGCAGCTTTCAGGGGGCCGGATACGAGCAGTACTTC. Full variable domain (outside the CDR3, taken from reference TRBV5-6 and TRBJ2-7): DAGVTQSPTHLIKTRGQQVTLRCSPKSGHDTVSWYQQALGQGPQFIFQYYEEEERQRGNFPDRFSGHQFPNYSSELNVNALLLGDSALYLCASSFQGAGYEQYFGPGTRLTVT.

This clone was recorded once. This rearrangement joins TRBV18 to TRBJ1-5, with no clear D. This CDR3 has 18 residues. Deletions cut 0 bases from V and 3 bases from J, with 18 bases between. The V gene's germline CDR1 is KGHSH and CDR2 LQKENI. CDR3 DNA: TGTGCCAGCTCACCACCGATAAATATGTTAGGGAACAATCAGCCCCAGCATTTT. As protein: CASSPPINMLGNNQPQHF.

This clone was seen once. The gene calls are TRBV30 and TRBJ2-6; 9 nucleotides line up with TRBD1. This CDR3 has 16 amino acids. Trimming at V came to 4 bases and at J to 1 base, leaving 5 bases not matched to a gene. The germline gives CDR1 GTSNPN, CDR2 SVGIG (reference sequence). This CDR3 is CAWIRDRESGANVLTF. The CDR3 DNA sequence: TGTGCCTGGATCCGGGACAGGGAATCTGGGGCCAACGTCCTGACTTTC.